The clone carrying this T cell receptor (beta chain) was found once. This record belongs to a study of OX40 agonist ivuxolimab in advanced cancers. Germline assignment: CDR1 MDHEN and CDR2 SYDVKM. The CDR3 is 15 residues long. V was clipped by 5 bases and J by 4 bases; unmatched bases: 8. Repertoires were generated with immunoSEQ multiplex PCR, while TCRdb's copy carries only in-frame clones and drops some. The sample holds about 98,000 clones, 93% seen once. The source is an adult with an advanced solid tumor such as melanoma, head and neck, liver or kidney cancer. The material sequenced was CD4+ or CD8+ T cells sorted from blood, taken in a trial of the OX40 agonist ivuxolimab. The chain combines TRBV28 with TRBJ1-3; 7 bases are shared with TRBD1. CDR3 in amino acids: CASSITGAGGNTIYF. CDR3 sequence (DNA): TGTGCCAGCAGTATAACAGGGGCGGGCGGAAACACCATATATTTT. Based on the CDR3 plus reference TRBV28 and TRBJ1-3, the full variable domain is DVKVTQSSRYLVKRTGEKVFLECVQDMDHENMFWYRQDPGLGLRLIYFSYDVKMKEKGDIPEGYSVSREKKERFSLILESASTNQTSMYLCASSITGAGGNTIYFGEGSWLTVV.